One sample yielded the 26 T cell receptor beta chains listed below, sequenced in a study of cytomegalovirus exposure and HLA in healthy donors. The PCR contained 60 Vbeta and 13 Jbeta primers. Measured with immunoSEQ multiplex PCR; TCRdb has only the in-frame clones, and not every one. The sample shows 84,000 or so clones, about 80% of them seen only once. Sequencing used PBMCs. These receptors all stem from a male donor in good health and CMV-seronegative.

This clone is a singleton in its sample. The genes are TRBV27 and TRBJ2-7, with D possibly being TRBD1 (6 bases). Looked up from germline, CDR1 is MNHEY and CDR2 is SMNVEV (reference sequence). V lost 2 bases, J lost 1 base, and 24 bases lay in between. This CDR3 region has 19 residues. The CDR3 here is CASSLVQGRGSFRSYEQYF. The CDR3 DNA reads as TGTGCCAGCAGTTTAGTCCAGGGGCGCGGGTCGTTCCGATCCTACGAGCAGTACTTC.

A few counts support this clone. The J gene is TRBJ1-6, the V gene TRBV2, with 8 bases that match TRBD1. V dropped 5 bases and J dropped 0; count of bases not matched to a gene: 3. This CDR3 is built from 16 residues. Germline V CDR1 and CDR2: SNHLY, FYNNEI. The CDR3 DNA sequence: TGTGCCAGCAGTAACAGGGGGAGCTCCTATAATTCACCCCTCCACTTT. It translates to CASSNRGSSYNSPLHF. Variable domain in full (rest from reference TRBV2 and TRBJ1-6): EPEVTQTPSHQVTQMGQEVILRCVPISNHLYFYWYRQILGQKVEFLVSFYNNEISEKSEIFDDQFSVERPDGSNFTLKIRSTKLEDSAMYFCASSNRGSSYNSPLHFGNGTRLTVT.

This clone showed up just once. V gene TRBV5-1 combines with J gene TRBJ2-1, with D possibly matching TRBD1 (6 bases). Per germline, CDR1 SGHRS and CDR2 YFSETQ. With 0 bases removed from V and 12 bases from J, the gap between germline ends came to 13 bases. This CDR3 is 13 amino acids long. The CDR3 nucleotides read TGCGCCAGCAGCTTGGGTGATACAGGGCTGCAGTTCTTC. It translates to CASSLGDTGLQFF.

This clone has more than one count but fewer than ten. This chain uses TRBV28 with TRBJ1-4, with 12 positions matching TRBD1. The junction had 9 bases not matched to a gene; V was cut back by 3 bases and J by 7 bases. Germline V lookup: CDR1 MDHEN, CDR2 SYDVKM. CDR3 length: 17 residues. CDR3 in DNA: TGTGCCAGCAGTTTCATCCCGGGACAGGGGGCTAGTGAAAAACTGTTTTTT. Translated: CASSFIPGQGASEKLFF. Complete variable domain (other parts from reference TRBV28 and TRBJ1-4): DVKVTQSSRYLVKRTGEKVFLECVQDMDHENMFWYRQDPGLGLRLIYFSYDVKMKEKGDIPEGYSVSREKKERFSLILESASTNQTSMYLCASSFIPGQGASEKLFFGSGTQLSVL.

This clone was found once. The genes are TRBV6-5 and TRBJ2-4; possible D gene TRBD1, 6 bases. CDR1 and CDR2 (germline): MNHEY, SVGAGI. This CDR3 region has 14 residues. V was clipped by 6 bases and J by 0 bases, with 9 bases between them. The CDR3 is CASRDSVAKNIQYF. CDR3 in DNA: TGTGCCAGCAGGGACAGCGTAGCCAAAAACATTCAGTACTTC.

This clone was seen a single time. The chain links TRBV15 to TRBJ2-5; 11 bases are shared with TRBD1. The CDR3 is 16 residues long. Germline CDR1 reads LNHNV; CDR2 reads YYDKDF (reference sequence). V trimming: 0 bases; J trimming: 4 bases; junction bases outside the gene matches: 4. The CDR3 coding sequence is TGTGCCACCAGCAGAGATTATGGGACAGGGGGAGAGACCCAGTACTTC. Translation: CATSRDYGTGGETQYF. The whole variable domain, remainder taken from reference TRBV15 and TRBJ2-5, is DAMVIQNPRYQVTQFGKPVTLSCSQTLNHNVMYWYQQKSSQAPKLLFHYYDKDFNNEADTPDNFQSRRPNTSFCFLDIRSPGLGDTAMYLCATSRDYGTGGETQYFGPGTRLLVL.

This clone was observed once. The V call is TRBV7-6, the J call TRBJ2-1; 7 bases map to TRBD2. Germline CDR1 and CDR2: SGHVS and FNYEAQ. This CDR3 spans 16 amino acids. The J segment lost 6 bases and the V segment lost 4 bases, leaving 12 bases of the junction unmatched. The CDR3 sequence: CASSSLQGGPRNEQFF. CDR3 sequence (DNA): TGTGCCAGCAGCTCCCTCCAGGGAGGGCCACGCAATGAGCAGTTCTTC.

This chain uses TRBV27 with TRBJ2-7; 11 bases are a match to TRBD2. The CDR3 contains 18 residues. Unmatched junction bases numbered 17, after V lost 3 bases and J lost 7 bases. In germline, CDR1 is MNHEY, CDR2 SMNVEV (reference sequence). The CDR3 is CASSFTPTLAGGPDEQYF. The CDR3 DNA reads as TGTGCCAGCAGTTTTACCCCTACCTTAGCGGGAGGGCCGGATGAGCAGTACTTC.

This clone was observed once. The chain employs TRBV7-2 and TRBJ2-3; no reliable D call. Germline V gene sequence: CDR1 SGHTA, CDR2 FQGNSA. Between the trimmed V and J ends, which lost 2 bases and 4 bases, there was a span of 7 bases. The CDR3 runs 13 residues. CDR3 in amino acids: CASSLRGPDTQYF. The CDR3 DNA reads as TGTGCCAGCAGCTTACGAGGCCCAGATACGCAGTATTTT.

This chain uses TRBV4-3 with TRBJ2-1; the D gene is possibly TRBD1 (7 bases). Trimming pared 4 bases from V and 1 base from J, leaving 17 bases between. Germline CDR1 is LGHNA and CDR2 is YSLEER. The CDR3 consists of 17 residues. DNA for the CDR3: TGCGCCAGCAGCCCCTCAAAGACAGGGAGGTCCTACAATGAGCAGTTCTTC. It translates to CASSPSKTGRSYNEQFF.

The chain joins TRBV5-1 to TRBJ1-1, with D perhaps matching TRBD1 (5 bases). V shed 2 bases and J shed 0 bases, with 11 bases lying between them. The CDR3 contains 15 residues. Per germline, CDR1 SGHRS and CDR2 YFSETQ. DNA of the CDR3: TGCGCCAGCAGCTTCCAAGGGGATATGAACACTGAAGCTTTCTTT. Translating it yields CASSFQGDMNTEAFF.

The chain couples TRBV2 to TRBJ2-5, with D tentatively TRBD1 (6 bases). Germline CDR1 SNHLY, CDR2 FYNNEI. The CDR3 spans 11 residues. The germline V and J ends were trimmed by 5 bases and 5 bases, with 6 bases remaining between them. CDR3 sequence (DNA): TGTGCCAGCAGTACAGGGGAGACCCAGTACTTC. Its protein product is CASSTGETQYF.

The chain has TRBV30 and TRBJ2-5; D unresolved. The CDR3 contains 12 residues. From germline, CDR1 is GTSNPN and CDR2 SVGIG (reference sequence). Trimming pared 2 bases from V and 7 bases from J, leaving 11 bases between. CDR3 sequence: CAWSPRDRTQYF. The CDR3 nucleotides are TGTGCCTGGAGTCCTCGAGATCGGACCCAGTACTTC. The variable domain in full, completed from reference TRBV30 and TRBJ2-5, reads SQTIHQWPATLVQPVGSPLSLECTVEGTSNPNLYWYRQAAGRGLQLLFYSVGIGQISSEVPQNLSASRPQDRQFILSSKKLLLSDSGFYLCAWSPRDRTQYFGPGTRLLVL.

This clone occurred once. The gene calls are TRBV28 and TRBJ1-1, with 7 bases aligning to TRBD1. The CDR3 runs 16 residues. Germline V lookup: CDR1 MDHEN, CDR2 SYDVKM. V lost 5 bases, J lost 6 bases, and 15 bases stayed unmatched. CDR3 sequence: CASSPAGLRGTAEAFF. CDR3 bases: TGTGCCAGCAGTCCCGCGGGTCTTCGGGGGACAGCTGAAGCTTTCTTT.

V usage is TRBV10-1 and J usage is TRBJ2-1; 8 bases match TRBD2. J was trimmed by 3 bases and V by 8 bases; bases with no gene match: 6. This CDR3 is 14 amino acids long. Per the germline V gene, CDR1 is WNHNN and CDR2 is SYGVQD (reference sequence). As DNA, the CDR3 is TGCGCCAGCGGTCCGGGGGGGATCTACAATGAGCAGTTCTTC. This sequence encodes CASGPGGIYNEQFF.

The V gene is TRBV7-2, the J gene TRBJ1-5; D uncertain. The V end was cut by 1 base, the J end by 5 bases, with 9 bases between. There are 14 residues in the CDR3. Germline V CDR1 and CDR2: SGHTA, FQGNSA. In nucleotides, the CDR3 is TGTGCCAGCAGCTTAGTGTGGAGGGATCAGCCCCAGCATTTT. Its translation: CASSLVWRDQPQHF.

This chain links TRBV27 with TRBJ2-1, with D unresolved. CDR3 size: 11 residues. Deletions cut 7 bases from V and 7 bases from J, with 8 bases between. Germline CDR1 reads MNHEY; CDR2 reads SMNVEV (reference sequence). CDR3 residues: CASKHRNEQFF. The CDR3 nucleotides read TGTGCCAGCAAACACAGAAATGAGCAGTTCTTC.

The chain links TRBV5-1 to TRBJ2-2, with D perhaps TRBD1 (7 bases). Germline CDR1 SGHRS, CDR2 YFSETQ. The CDR3 contains 15 residues. Trimming removed 7 bases from V and 0 bases from J, with 13 bases in between. CDR3 bases: TGCGCCAGCTTCCAGGGGGGAGCGAACACCGGGGAGCTGTTTTTT. Its translation: CASFQGGANTGELFF.

The V gene is TRBV30, the J gene TRBJ1-4; perhaps TRBD1 as D (5 bases). Germline loops: CDR1 GTSNPN, CDR2 SVGIG (reference sequence). Trimming shortened V by 5 bases and J by 0 bases, and 13 bases separated the two germline ends. The length of the CDR3 is 15 residues. CDR3 coding DNA: TGTGCCTGGGCCGCGGGGGTTGCAACTAATGAAAAACTGTTTTTT. Residues: CAWAAGVATNEKLFF. Combining the CDR3 with reference TRBV30 and TRBJ1-4 gives the whole variable domain SQTIHQWPATLVQPVGSPLSLECTVEGTSNPNLYWYRQAAGRGLQLLFYSVGIGQISSEVPQNLSASRPQDRQFILSSKKLLLSDSGFYLCAWAAGVATNEKLFFGSGTQLSVL.

This clone showed up just once. The chain joins TRBV28 to TRBJ2-1; possibly TRBD1 for D (6 bases). The CDR3 has 15 amino acids. V was shortened by 2 bases and J by 9 bases, with 17 bases between the two germline ends. Germline V gene sequence: CDR1 MDHEN, CDR2 SYDVKM. CDR3 DNA sequence: TGTGCCAGCAGTTTAAGTAGGGGGAGAAGGGGTGAGCAGTTCTTC. It encodes CASSLSRGRRGEQFF. Variable domain in full (rest from reference TRBV28 and TRBJ2-1): DVKVTQSSRYLVKRTGEKVFLECVQDMDHENMFWYRQDPGLGLRLIYFSYDVKMKEKGDIPEGYSVSREKKERFSLILESASTNQTSMYLCASSLSRGRRGEQFFGPGTRLTVL.

The chain has TRBV9 and TRBJ2-5, with 9 bases that match TRBD2. The CDR3 has 18 amino acids. CDR1 is SGDLS and CDR2 is YYNGEE in the germline V gene. V lost 0 bases, J lost 5 bases, and 14 bases stayed unmatched. The CDR3 nucleotides are TGTGCCAGCAGCGTAGGAGGAGCGGGAGGTAGTATGATTGAGACCCAGTACTTC. Translation gives CASSVGGAGGSMIETQYF.

The chain employs TRBV5-1 and TRBJ2-7; TRBD1 matches at 9 bases. Trimming took 5 bases from V and 4 from J; bases not matched to a gene: 28. Germline V CDR1 and CDR2: SGHRS, YFSETQ. This CDR3 comprises 21 residues. The CDR3, as DNA: TGCGCCAGCAGATCCCTGCTTGGAGACGGTACGGAGGGACAGGGAAAATACGAGCAGTACTTC. Its protein product is CASRSLLGDGTEGQGKYEQYF.

In its sample, this clone was seen once. This sequence joins TRBV5-6 and TRBJ1-2; D is ambiguous. The CDR3 covers 13 residues. Germline assignment: CDR1 SGHDT and CDR2 YYEEEE. The V gene lost 4 bases and the J gene lost 3 bases, with 10 bases spanning the gap. CDR3: CASSPSSDYGYTF. The CDR3 DNA is TGTGCCAGCAGCCCCTCCAGTGACTATGGCTACACCTTC. Using reference TRBV5-6 and TRBJ1-2 for the parts outside the CDR3, the full variable domain is DAGVTQSPTHLIKTRGQQVTLRCSPKSGHDTVSWYQQALGQGPQFIFQYYEEEERQRGNFPDRFSGHQFPNYSSELNVNALLLGDSALYLCASSPSSDYGYTFGSGTRLTVV.

The chain recombines TRBV18 with TRBJ1-2; D may be TRBD1 (6 bases). The CDR3 runs to 15 residues. Germline CDR1 and CDR2: KGHSH and LQKENI. V was clipped by 1 base and J by 4 bases, with 13 bases between them. The CDR3 region has the DNA TGTGCCAGCTCACCACAGTCCGGACAGATCTATGGCTACACCTTC. This sequence encodes CASSPQSGQIYGYTF.

The genes are TRBV18 and TRBJ2-2; 7 bases are a match to TRBD1. Germline CDR1 KGHSH, CDR2 LQKENI. After removal of 5 bases from V and 0 bases from J, the junction contained 3 bases not matched to a gene. This CDR3 has 15 amino acids. Written as DNA, the CDR3 is TGTGCCAGCTCATCCGGGACAGCGAACACCGGGGAGCTGTTTTTT. Translated: CASSSGTANTGELFF. The full variable domain, in which reference TRBV18 and TRBJ2-2 provide the parts outside the CDR3, is NAGVMQNPRHLVRRRGQEARLRCSPMKGHSHVYWYRQLPEEGLKFMVYLQKENIIDESGMPKERFSAEFPKEGPSILRIQQVVRGDSAAYFCASSSGTANTGELFFGEGSRLTVL.

The chain links TRBV7-3 to TRBJ1-1; D is undetermined. This CDR3 is 12 amino acids long. Germline CDR1 SGHTA, CDR2 FQGTGA. The V gene lost 1 base and the J gene lost 5 bases, with 5 bases spanning the gap. DNA for the CDR3: TGTGCCAGCAGCTTAAGTGAGACTGAAGCTTTCTTT. Protein sequence: CASSLSETEAFF.